Shown below are 23 T cell receptor beta chains from a single sample sequenced in a study of a mutant IDH1 vaccine in newly diagnosed glioma. Time point defined: week 5, during vaccination. Vaccine doses each comprised 300 ug of mutant IDH1 20-mer peptide, with topical imiquimod. Profiling relied on immunoSEQ multiplex PCR, and the TCRdb table lists in-frame clones only, not all of them. This sample carries about 58,000 clones, around 80% of them seen once, and the ten largest clones take about 7.2%. For these receptors, no antigen is known. The sample here was PBMCs, taken from a glioma patient whose treatment included an IDH1 peptide vaccine. The receptor source for this set is a woman in her 50s with glioma.

The sample holds a few counts of this clone. J is TRBJ1-1 and V is TRBV27; D is uncertain. The CDR3 runs 14 residues. The V gene's germline CDR1 is MNHEY and CDR2 SMNVEV (reference sequence). V was clipped by 3 bases and J by 2 bases, with 10 bases between them. For the CDR3, the DNA is TGTGCCAGCAGTTTTACCGGACGAAACACTGAAGCTTTCTTT. It encodes CASSFTGRNTEAFF.

This clone was recorded once. V and J are TRBV5-5 and TRBJ2-3; a possible D gene is TRBD1 (5 bases). V lost 1 base, J lost 0 bases, and 12 bases lay in between. The CDR3 is made up of 16 amino acids. Germline values: CDR1 SGHKS, CDR2 YYEKEE (reference sequence). Here the CDR3 reads CASSLSRGTSTDTQYF. The CDR3 DNA reads as TGTGCCAGCAGCTTGTCAAGGGGTACTAGCACAGATACGCAGTATTTT. Full variable domain (rest looked up from reference TRBV5-5 and TRBJ2-3): DAGVTQSPTHLIKTRGQQVTLRCSPISGHKSVSWYQQVLGQGPQFIFQYYEKEERGRGNFPDRFSARQFPNYSSELNVNALLLGDSALYLCASSLSRGTSTDTQYFGPGTRLTVL.

V and J are TRBV4-3 and TRBJ1-1; D is possibly TRBD1 (6 bases). CDR3 size: 17 residues. Germline CDR1 LGHNA, CDR2 YSLEER. The V end lost 3 bases, the J end lost 1 base, and 18 bases lay between the germline ends. This CDR3 reads CASSHTNLVQGNTEAFF. In nucleotides, the CDR3 is TGCGCCAGCAGCCACACTAATCTTGTACAGGGGAACACTGAAGCTTTCTTT.

The chain links TRBV9 to TRBJ2-6; D assignment may be TRBD1 or TRBD2 (5 bases each). The germline V gene has CDR1 SGDLS and CDR2 YYNGEE. Trimming removed 8 bases at V and 4 bases at J, with 16 bases between. The CDR3 contains 15 residues. The CDR3 loop reads CASRDGWQGANVLTF. As DNA, the CDR3 is TGTGCCAGTAGGGACGGGTGGCAAGGGGCCAACGTCCTGACTTTC.

The CDR3 loop reads CASSSWSGARSSYEQYF. In DNA form, the CDR3 reads TGTGCCAGCAGCTCCTGGAGCGGGGCCAGGAGCTCCTACGAGCAGTACTTC. The V and J genes are TRBV5-4 and TRBJ2-7; the match to TRBD2 covers 7 bases. CDR3 length: 17 amino acids. Per the germline V gene, CDR1 is SGHNT and CDR2 is YYREEE (reference sequence). V gave up 3 bases and J gave up 0 bases; unmatched junction bases: 12.

This sequence joins TRBV6-4 and TRBJ1-6; possible D gene TRBD1, 5 bases. CDR1 is MRHNA, CDR2 SNTAGT, per germline. V was clipped by 3 bases and J by 3 bases, with 6 bases between them. The CDR3 spans 14 residues. The CDR3 region is CASSERGYNSPLHF. The CDR3 DNA reads TGTGCCAGCAGTGAGAGGGGCTATAATTCACCCCTCCACTTT.

The chain has TRBV7-9 and TRBJ2-7, with 9 bases that match TRBD1. The V gene end was trimmed by 5 bases and the J gene end by 2 bases; junction bases not matched to a gene: 7. CDR1 and CDR2 from the germline V gene are SEHNR and FQNEAQ (reference sequence). The length of the CDR3 is 15 residues. CDR3 loop: CASSGPGQGTYEQYF. The DNA for the CDR3 is TGTGCCAGCAGCGGTCCGGGACAGGGTACCTACGAGCAGTACTTC. The full variable domain, completed using reference TRBV7-9 and TRBJ2-7, is DTGVSQNPRHKITKRGQNVTFRCDPISEHNRLYWYRQTLGQGPEFLTYFQNEAQLEKSRLLSDRFSAERPKGSFSTLEIQRTEQGDSAMYLCASSGPGQGTYEQYFGPGTRLTVT.

The chain joins TRBV5-3 to TRBJ2-7; D possibly corresponds to TRBD2 (6 bases). TRBV5-3 is identified as an open reading frame with a role that is uncertain. The CDR3 loop spans 15 amino acids. The germline V and J ends were trimmed by 4 bases and 3 bases, with 17 bases remaining between them. The chain's CDR3 is CARSRGTAGSYEQYF. In nucleotides, the CDR3 is TGTGCCAGAAGCCGGGGGACCGCAGGGAGCTACGAGCAGTACTTC.

Only a few counts were recorded for this clone. The V and J genes are TRBV11-2 and TRBJ1-2; D remains unclear. Germline CDR1 SGHAT, CDR2 FQNNGV. With 5 bases removed from V and 4 bases from J, the gap between germline ends came to 23 bases. The CDR3 loop spans 17 amino acids. The DNA for the CDR3 is TGTGCCAGCAGCACGCACAGCGGCCTTTCGCAAGTCTATGGCTACACCTTC. This encodes CASSTHSGLSQVYGYTF. The full variable domain, rest sourced from reference TRBV11-2 and TRBJ1-2, is EAGVAQSPRYKIIEKRQSVAFWCNPISGHATLYWYQQILGQGPKLLIQFQNNGVVDDSQLPKDRFSAERLKGVDSTLKIQPAKLEDSAVYLCASSTHSGLSQVYGYTFGSGTRLTVV.

CDR3 sequence: CASSRGRTNTGELFF. In DNA, the CDR3 is TGTGCCAGCAGTCGAGGGCGGACGAACACCGGGGAGCTGTTTTTT. The gene calls are TRBV7-9 and TRBJ2-2, with D possibly being TRBD2 (5 bases). The CDR3 length is 15 residues. Trimming stripped 6 bases from V and 0 bases from J, with 11 bases between. The germline gives CDR1 SEHNR, CDR2 FQNEAQ (reference sequence).

This sequence joins TRBV29-1 and TRBJ1-2; D not certain. Trimming left V 2 bases short and J 4 bases short, with 8 bases between. This CDR3 is built from 12 residues. Germline V gene sequence: CDR1 SQVTM, CDR2 ANQGSEA. This CDR3 is CSVELISYGYTF. CDR3 bases: TGCAGCGTTGAACTTATCAGCTATGGCTACACCTTC.

The chain joins TRBV28 to TRBJ2-7; D may be TRBD2 (5 bases). From germline, CDR1 is MDHEN and CDR2 SYDVKM. CDR3 length: 13 residues. The V gene lost 3 bases and the J gene lost 4 bases, with 10 bases spanning the gap. CDR3 DNA: TGTGCCAGCAGTTTCCTAGCCCCATACGAGCAGTACTTC. Encoded protein: CASSFLAPYEQYF.

The chain joins TRBV9 to TRBJ1-3; no clear D gene. CDR1 is SGDLS and CDR2 is YYNGEE in the germline V gene. This CDR3 spans 14 amino acids. V lost 4 bases, J lost 4 bases, and 12 bases lay in between. The CDR3 spells CASSFTTAGNTIYF. CDR3 nucleotides: TGTGCCAGCAGCTTCACAACGGCGGGAAACACCATATATTTT.

This chain links TRBV1 with TRBJ1-5. TRBV1 is a documented pseudogene. This CDR3 region has 19 residues. CDR3 DNA: TGCACCAGCAGCCATCTTGATTCAAATAACACGGCCTCAGATCAGCCCCAGCATTTT. Translating it yields CTSSHLDSNNTASDQPQHF.

This chain connects TRBV7-7 to TRBJ2-1, with 8 bases fitting TRBD2. From germline, CDR1 is SSHAT and CDR2 FNYEAQ (reference sequence). CDR3 size: 14 residues. J gave up 10 bases and V 1 base, and 6 bases lay outside the gene matches. CDR3 in DNA: TGTGCCAGCAGCTTAGTGGTAGCGGGGAACGAGCAGTTCTTC. This gives the protein CASSLVVAGNEQFF.

The chain is built from TRBV7-9 and TRBJ1-2; TRBD1 aligns across 8 bases. The V segment lost 2 bases and the J segment 4 bases; nucleotides outside the gene matches: 6. The CDR3 runs 15 residues. From germline, CDR1 is SEHNR and CDR2 FQNEAQ (reference sequence). The CDR3: CASSLRQGQGYGYTF. The CDR3 DNA is TGTGCCAGCAGCTTACGACAGGGGCAAGGCTATGGCTACACCTTC.

This CDR3 reads CASSPLGQDNQPQHF. The CDR3 DNA is TGTGCCAGCAGCCCCCTAGGACAGGACAATCAGCCCCAGCATTTT. The chain is built from TRBV9 and TRBJ1-5, with 7 bases lining up with TRBD1. CDR3 length equals 15 residues. The V and J ends lost 4 bases and 3 bases, in that order; junction bases with no gene match: 7. CDR1 and CDR2 from the germline V gene are SGDLS and YYNGEE.

Points on this clone: Other DNA sequences in this specimen translate into the identical CDR3. The J gene is TRBJ1-2, the V gene TRBV6-1; the D is unclear. Trimming stripped 0 bases from V and 2 bases from J, with 1 base between. Germline assignment: CDR1 MNHNS and CDR2 SASEGT. This CDR3 contains 12 residues. CDR3 sequence: CASSEANYGYTF. Written as DNA, the CDR3 is TGTGCCAGCAGTGAAGCCAACTATGGCTACACCTTC.

This chain uses TRBV28 with TRBJ1-2; TRBD1 matches at 9 bases. V shed 5 bases, J shed 2 bases, and the junction held 9 bases outside the gene matches. Germline assignment: CDR1 MDHEN and CDR2 SYDVKM. The CDR3 runs to 16 residues. CDR3 protein: CASSIVQGALNYGYTF. DNA for the CDR3: TGTGCCAGCAGTATCGTACAGGGGGCGCTCAACTATGGCTACACCTTC.

The chain joins TRBV29-1 to TRBJ2-3; a possible D gene is TRBD2 (7 bases). The CDR3 runs 13 residues. CDR1 is SQVTM, CDR2 ANQGSEA, per germline. V shed 3 bases and J shed 6 bases, with 13 bases lying between them. CDR3 nucleotides: TGCAGCGTTGATATGGGGGGGCTTGATACGCAGTATTTT. It specifies CSVDMGGLDTQYF.

The CDR3 DNA sequence: TGTGCCAGCAGCGTCTCCAGGGGGAAAGAGACCCAGTACTTC. Its protein product is CASSVSRGKETQYF. The chain couples TRBV11-3 to TRBJ2-5, with 7 bases lining up with TRBD1. This CDR3 has 14 residues. Trimming cost V 5 bases and J 3 bases; bases outside gene matches: 6. From germline, CDR1 is SGHNT and CDR2 YENEEA.

The J gene is TRBJ1-1, the V gene TRBV7-6, with 8 bases lining up with TRBD1. Trimming at V came to 1 base and at J to 8 bases, leaving 12 bases not matched to a gene. CDR1 is SGHVS, CDR2 FNYEAQ, per germline. CDR3 size: 16 residues. The CDR3 region is CASSLVRGQGAGEAFF. The CDR3 coding sequence is TGTGCCAGCAGCTTAGTGCGGGGGCAGGGGGCAGGGGAAGCTTTCTTT.

Here the CDR3 DNA reads TGTGCCAGCAGCATTGGGACCGCCAATAACTATGGCTACACCTTC. Its protein is CASSIGTANNYGYTF. This chain joins TRBV9 and TRBJ1-2; D may be TRBD1 (5 bases). The CDR3 has 15 residues. The V gene's germline CDR1 is SGDLS and CDR2 YYNGEE. Trimming pared 4 bases from V and 1 base from J, leaving 14 bases between.